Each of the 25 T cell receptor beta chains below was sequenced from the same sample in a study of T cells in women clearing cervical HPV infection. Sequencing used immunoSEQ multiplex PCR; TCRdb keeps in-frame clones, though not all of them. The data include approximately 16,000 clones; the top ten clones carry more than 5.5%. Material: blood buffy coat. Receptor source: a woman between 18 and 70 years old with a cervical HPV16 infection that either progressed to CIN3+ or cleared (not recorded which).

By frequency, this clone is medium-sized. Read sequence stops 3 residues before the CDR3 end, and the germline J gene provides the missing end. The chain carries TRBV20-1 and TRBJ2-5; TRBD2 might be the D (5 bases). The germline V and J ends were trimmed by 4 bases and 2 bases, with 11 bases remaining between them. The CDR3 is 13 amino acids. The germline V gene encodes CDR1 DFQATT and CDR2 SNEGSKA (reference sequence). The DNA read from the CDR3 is TGCAGTGCTACTGGACTGGGACAAGAGACC. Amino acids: CSATGLGQET. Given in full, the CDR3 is CSATGLGQETQYF.

CDR3 DNA (partial): TGCAGTGCTGGCCTAGCGGGGGGGACAGATACG. Encoded protein: CSAGLAGGTDT. The CDR3, in full, reads CSAGLAGGTDTQYF. V gene TRBV20-1 combines with J gene TRBJ2-3; TRBD2 aligns across 12 bases. From the germline J gene comes the end of the CDR3, since the read stops 3 residues before it. The germline V gene has CDR1 DFQATT and CDR2 SNEGSKA (reference sequence). J was trimmed by 3 bases and V by 5 bases; bases with no gene match: 3. The CDR3 runs 14 residues.

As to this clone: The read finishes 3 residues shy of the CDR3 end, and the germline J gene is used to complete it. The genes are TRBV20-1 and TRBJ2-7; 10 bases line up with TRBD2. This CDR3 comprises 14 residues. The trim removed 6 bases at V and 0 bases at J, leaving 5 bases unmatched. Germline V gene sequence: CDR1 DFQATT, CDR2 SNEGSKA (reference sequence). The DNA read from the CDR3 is TGCAGTGCCAGGACTAGCGGCAACTCCTACGAG. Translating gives CSARTSGNSYE. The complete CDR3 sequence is CSARTSGNSYEQYF.

The sequenced CDR3 bases are TGTGCCAGCAGTCAATTTGGCGGACGCAGGGTTGGAAACGAG. It is translated as CASSQFGGRRVGNE. The whole CDR3 reads CASSQFGGRRVGNEQYF. This sequence joins TRBV28 and TRBJ2-7, with TRBD1 as a possible D gene (5 bases). The read terminates 3 residues ahead of where the CDR3 ends, so the germline J gene completes it. Germline CDR1 MDHEN, CDR2 SYDVKM. The germline V and J ends were trimmed by 5 bases and 5 bases, with 25 bases remaining between them. The CDR3 extends over 17 amino acids.

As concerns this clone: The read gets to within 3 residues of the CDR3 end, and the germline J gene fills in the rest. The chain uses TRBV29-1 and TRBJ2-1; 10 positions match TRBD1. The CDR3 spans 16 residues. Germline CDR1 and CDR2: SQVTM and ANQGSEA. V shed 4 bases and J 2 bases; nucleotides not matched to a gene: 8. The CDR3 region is CSVGKMGQGTYNEQFF. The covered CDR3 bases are TGCAGCGTTGGTAAAATGGGACAGGGGACCTACAATGAG.

The CDR3 DNA, read in part, is TGTGCCAGCAGTCCGACTAGAATGGAGACTAACACCGGGGAG. This codes for CASSPTRMETNTGE. The full CDR3 sequence reads CASSPTRMETNTGELFF. This chain connects TRBV12-3 or TRBV12-4 to TRBJ2-2, with a tentative D call TRBD2 (6 bases). Coverage ceases 3 residues before the CDR3 finishes, and the germline J gene fills in the end. Trimming pared 5 bases from V and 2 bases from J, leaving 18 bases between. The CDR3 is 17 amino acids.

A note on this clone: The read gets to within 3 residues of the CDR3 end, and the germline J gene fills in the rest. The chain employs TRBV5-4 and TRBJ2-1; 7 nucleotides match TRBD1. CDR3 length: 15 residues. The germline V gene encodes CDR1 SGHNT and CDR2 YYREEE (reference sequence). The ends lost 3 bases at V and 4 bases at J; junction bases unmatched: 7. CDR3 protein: CASSSAQGEYNEQFF. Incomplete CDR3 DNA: TGTGCCAGCAGCTCGGCTCAGGGGGAGTACAATGAG.

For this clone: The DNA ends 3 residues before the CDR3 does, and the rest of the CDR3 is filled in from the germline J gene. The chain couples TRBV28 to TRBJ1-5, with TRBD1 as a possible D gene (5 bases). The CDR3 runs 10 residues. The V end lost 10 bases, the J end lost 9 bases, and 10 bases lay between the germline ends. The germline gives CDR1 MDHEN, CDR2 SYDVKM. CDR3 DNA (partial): TGTGCCACCAACCAGGGGCCC. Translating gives CATNQGP. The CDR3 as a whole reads CATNQGPQHF.

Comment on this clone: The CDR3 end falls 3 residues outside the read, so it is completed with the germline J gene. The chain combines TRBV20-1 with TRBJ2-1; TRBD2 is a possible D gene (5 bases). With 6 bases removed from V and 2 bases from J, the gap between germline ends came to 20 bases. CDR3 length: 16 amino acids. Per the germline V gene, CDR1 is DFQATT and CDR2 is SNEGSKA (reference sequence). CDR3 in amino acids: CSAPPSVRRTYNEQFF. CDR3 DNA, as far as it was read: TGCAGTGCCCCCCCCTCGGTCAGGAGGACCTACAATGAG.

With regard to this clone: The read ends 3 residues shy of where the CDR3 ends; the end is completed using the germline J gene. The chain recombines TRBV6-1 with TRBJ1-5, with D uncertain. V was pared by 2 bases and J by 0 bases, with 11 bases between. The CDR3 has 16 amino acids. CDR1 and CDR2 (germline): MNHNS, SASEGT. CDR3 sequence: CASSETRLYSNQPQHF. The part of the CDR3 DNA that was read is TGTGCCAGCAGTGAAACAAGGCTTTATAGCAATCAGCCC.

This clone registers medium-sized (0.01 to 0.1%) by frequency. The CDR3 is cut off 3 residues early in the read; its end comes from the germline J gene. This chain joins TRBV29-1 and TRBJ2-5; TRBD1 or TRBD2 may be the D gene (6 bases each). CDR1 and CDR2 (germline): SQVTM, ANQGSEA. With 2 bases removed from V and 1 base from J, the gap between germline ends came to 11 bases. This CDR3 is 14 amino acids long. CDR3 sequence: CSVEKQGGQETQYF. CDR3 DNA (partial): TGCAGCGTTGAAAAACAGGGAGGCCAAGAGACC.

Incomplete CDR3 DNA: TGTGCCAGTAGTCAGGGGAGCTCTGGAAACACC. Translated: CASSQGSSGNT. The full-length CDR3 reads as CASSQGSSGNTIYF. The V call is TRBV19, the J call TRBJ1-3, with a tentative D call TRBD1 (6 bases). The CDR3 end is not reached by the read, which stops 3 residues before it; the germline J gene fills it in. The CDR3 runs to 14 residues. Germline lookup yields CDR1 LNHDA and CDR2 SQIVND (reference sequence). V shed 5 bases and J shed 0 bases, with 8 bases lying between them.

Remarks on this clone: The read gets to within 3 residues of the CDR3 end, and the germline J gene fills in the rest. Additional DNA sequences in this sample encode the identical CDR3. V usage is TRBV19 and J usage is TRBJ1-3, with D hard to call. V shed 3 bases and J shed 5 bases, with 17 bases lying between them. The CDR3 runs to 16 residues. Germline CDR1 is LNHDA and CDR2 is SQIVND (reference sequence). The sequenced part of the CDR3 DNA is TGTGCCAGTAGTATTATCCCGGGGAGTAATAGAAACACC. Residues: CASSIIPGSNRNT. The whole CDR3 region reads CASSIIPGSNRNTIYF. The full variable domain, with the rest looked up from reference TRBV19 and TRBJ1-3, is DGGITQSPKYLFRKEGQNVTLSCEQNLNHDAMYWYRQDPGQGLRLIYYSQIVNDFQKGDIAEGYSVSREKKESFPLTVTSAQKNPTAFYLCASSIIPGSNRNTIYFGEGSWLTVV.

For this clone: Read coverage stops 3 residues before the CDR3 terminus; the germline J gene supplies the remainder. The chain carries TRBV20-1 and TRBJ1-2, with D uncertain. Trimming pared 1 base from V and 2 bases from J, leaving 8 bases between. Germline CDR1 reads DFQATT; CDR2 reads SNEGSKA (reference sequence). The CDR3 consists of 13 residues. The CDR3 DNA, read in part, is TGCAGTGCTAGAGTGGGCATGAACTATGGC. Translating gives CSARVGMNYG. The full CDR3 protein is CSARVGMNYGYTF.

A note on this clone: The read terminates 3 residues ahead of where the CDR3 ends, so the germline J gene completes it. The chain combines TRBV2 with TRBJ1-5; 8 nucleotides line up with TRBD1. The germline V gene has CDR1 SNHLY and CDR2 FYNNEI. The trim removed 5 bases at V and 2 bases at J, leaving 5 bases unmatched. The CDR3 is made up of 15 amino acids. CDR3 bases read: TGTGCCAGCAGTCTTACGGGACAGGGCAATCAGCCC. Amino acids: CASSLTGQGNQP. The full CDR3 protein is CASSLTGQGNQPQHF.

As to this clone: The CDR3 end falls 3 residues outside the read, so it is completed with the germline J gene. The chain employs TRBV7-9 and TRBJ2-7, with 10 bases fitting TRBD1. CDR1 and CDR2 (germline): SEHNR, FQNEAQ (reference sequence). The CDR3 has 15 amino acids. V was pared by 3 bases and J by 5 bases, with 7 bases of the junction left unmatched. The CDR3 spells CASSFRDRGRDEQYF. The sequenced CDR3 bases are TGTGCCAGCAGCTTCCGGGACAGGGGAAGGGACGAG. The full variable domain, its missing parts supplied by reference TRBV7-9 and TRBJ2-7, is DTGVSQNPRHKITKRGQNVTFRCDPISEHNRLYWYRQTLGQGPEFLTYFQNEAQLEKSRLLSDRFSAERPKGSFSTLEIQRTEQGDSAMYLCASSFRDRGRDEQYFGPGTRLTVT.

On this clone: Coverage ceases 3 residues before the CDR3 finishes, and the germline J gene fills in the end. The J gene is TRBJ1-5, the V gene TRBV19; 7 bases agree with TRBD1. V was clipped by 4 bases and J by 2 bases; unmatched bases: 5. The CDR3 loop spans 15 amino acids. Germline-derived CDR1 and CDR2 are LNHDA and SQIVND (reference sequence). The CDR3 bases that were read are TGTGCCAGTAGTAAAAACAGGGGTGGCAATCAGCCC. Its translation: CASSKNRGGNQP. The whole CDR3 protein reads CASSKNRGGNQPQHF.

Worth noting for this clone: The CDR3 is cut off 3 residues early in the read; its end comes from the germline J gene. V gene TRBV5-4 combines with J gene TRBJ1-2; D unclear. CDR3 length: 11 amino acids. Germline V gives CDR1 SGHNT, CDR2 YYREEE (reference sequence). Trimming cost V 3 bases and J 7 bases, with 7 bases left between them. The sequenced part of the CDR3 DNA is TGTGCCAGCAGCTCTATTGTTGGC. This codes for CASSSIVG. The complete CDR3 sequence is CASSSIVGYTF.

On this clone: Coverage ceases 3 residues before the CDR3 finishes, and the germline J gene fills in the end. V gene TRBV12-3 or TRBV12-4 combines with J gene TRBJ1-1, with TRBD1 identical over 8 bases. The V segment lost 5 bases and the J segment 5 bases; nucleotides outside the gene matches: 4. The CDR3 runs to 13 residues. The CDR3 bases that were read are TGTGCCAGCAGTGACAGGGGAAGTACTGAA. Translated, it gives CASSDRGSTE. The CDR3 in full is CASSDRGSTEAFF.

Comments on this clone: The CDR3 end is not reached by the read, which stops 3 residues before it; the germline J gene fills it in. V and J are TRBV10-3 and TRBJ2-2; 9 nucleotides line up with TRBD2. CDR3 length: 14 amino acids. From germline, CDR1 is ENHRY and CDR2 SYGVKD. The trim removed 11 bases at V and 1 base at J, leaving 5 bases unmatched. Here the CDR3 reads CAGRGGQNTGELFF. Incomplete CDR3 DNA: TGTGCCGGGCGGGGGGGCCAGAACACCGGGGAG.

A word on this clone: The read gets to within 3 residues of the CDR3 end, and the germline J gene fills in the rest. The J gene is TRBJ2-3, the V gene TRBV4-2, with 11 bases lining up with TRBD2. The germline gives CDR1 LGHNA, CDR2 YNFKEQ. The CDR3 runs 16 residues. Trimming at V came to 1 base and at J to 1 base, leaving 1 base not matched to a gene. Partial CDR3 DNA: TGTGCCAGCAGCCAAGGTAGCGGGGGGGGCACAGATACG. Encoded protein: CASSQGSGGGTDT. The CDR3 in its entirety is CASSQGSGGGTDTQYF.

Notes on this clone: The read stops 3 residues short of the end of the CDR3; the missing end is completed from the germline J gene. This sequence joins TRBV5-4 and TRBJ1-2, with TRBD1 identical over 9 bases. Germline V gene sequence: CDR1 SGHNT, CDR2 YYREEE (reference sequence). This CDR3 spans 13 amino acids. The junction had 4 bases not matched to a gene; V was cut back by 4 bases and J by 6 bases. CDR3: CASSHRDRDGYTF. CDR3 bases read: TGTGCCAGCAGCCACCGGGACAGGGATGGC. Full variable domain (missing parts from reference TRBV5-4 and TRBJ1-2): ETGVTQSPTHLIKTRGQQVTLRCSSQSGHNTVSWYQQALGQGPQFIFQYYREEENGRGNFPPRFSGLQFPNYSSELNVNALELDDSALYLCASSHRDRDGYTFGSGTRLTVV.

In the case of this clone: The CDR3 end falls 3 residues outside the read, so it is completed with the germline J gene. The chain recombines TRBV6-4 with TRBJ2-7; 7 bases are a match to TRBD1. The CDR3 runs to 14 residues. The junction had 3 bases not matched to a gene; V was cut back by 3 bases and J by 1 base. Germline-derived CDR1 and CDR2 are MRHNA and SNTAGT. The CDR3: CASSEAGGSYEQYF. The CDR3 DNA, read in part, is TGTGCCAGCAGTGAGGCAGGGGGTTCCTACGAG.

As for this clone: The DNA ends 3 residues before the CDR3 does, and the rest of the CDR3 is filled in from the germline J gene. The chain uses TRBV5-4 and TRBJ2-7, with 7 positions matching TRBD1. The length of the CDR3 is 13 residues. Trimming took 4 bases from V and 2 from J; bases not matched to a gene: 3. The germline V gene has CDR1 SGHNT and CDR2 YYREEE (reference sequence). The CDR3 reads CASSRQGAYEQYF. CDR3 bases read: TGTGCCAGCAGCCGCCAGGGGGCCTACGAG.

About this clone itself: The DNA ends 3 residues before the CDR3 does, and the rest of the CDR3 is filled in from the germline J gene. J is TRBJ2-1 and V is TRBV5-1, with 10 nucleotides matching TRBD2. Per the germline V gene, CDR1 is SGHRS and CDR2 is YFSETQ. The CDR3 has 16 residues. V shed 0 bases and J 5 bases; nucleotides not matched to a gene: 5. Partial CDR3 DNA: TGCGCCAGCAGCTTGGTGAGCGGGGGGGCCGACAATGAG. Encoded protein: CASSLVSGGADNE. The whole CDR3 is CASSLVSGGADNEQFF.